The 18 T cell receptor beta chains below come from one sample, sequenced in a study of cytomegalovirus exposure and HLA in healthy donors. The study ran its PCR with 60 Vbeta and 13 Jbeta primers. The data were produced by immunoSEQ multiplex PCR, yet TCRdb's version contains in-frame clones alone and is incomplete. The sample carries roughly 90,000 clones, 80% to 90% recorded once. What was sequenced was PBMCs. All receptors derive from a man under 40 in good health and CMV-seropositive.

This chain connects TRBV5-1 to TRBJ2-5; D is undetermined. The DNA end is more similar to TRBJ2-7, so the J call may be wrong. This CDR3 comprises 15 residues. CDR1 and CDR2 from the germline V gene are SGHRS and YFSETQ. The CDR3 sequence: CASSLFPAGSYEQYF. As DNA, the CDR3 is TGCGCCAGCAGCCTCTTCCCGGCAGGCTCCTACGAGCAGTACTTC.

This clone was seen more than once but under ten times. The chain joins TRBV18 to TRBJ2-1; tentatively, D is TRBD2 (6 bases). The CDR3 runs 15 residues. CDR1 KGHSH and CDR2 LQKENI come from the germline V gene. Trimming took 4 bases from V and 0 from J, leaving 10 bases between them. In DNA form, the CDR3 reads TGTGCCAGCTCACGACTAGAAGGCTCCTACAATGAGCAGTTCTTC. It yields the protein CASSRLEGSYNEQFF.

The chain carries TRBV10-3 and TRBJ1-6; the D gene is possibly TRBD1 (5 bases). This CDR3 has 16 amino acids. Trimming removed 2 bases from V and 0 bases from J, with 8 bases in between. Germline CDR1 ENHRY, CDR2 SYGVKD. The CDR3 here is CAISERQSSYNSPLHF. The CDR3 region has the DNA TGTGCCATCAGTGAGCGACAGAGCTCCTATAATTCACCCCTCCACTTT.

The chain employs TRBV28 and TRBJ2-5, with D possibly matching TRBD1 (6 bases). CDR1 and CDR2 from the germline V gene are MDHEN and SYDVKM. The germline V and J ends were trimmed by 4 bases and 4 bases, with 13 bases remaining between them. The CDR3 loop spans 14 amino acids. The CDR3 region is CASSSVGATETQYF. In nucleotides, the CDR3 is TGTGCCAGCAGTTCCGTGGGGGCGACAGAGACCCAGTACTTC.

V gene TRBV6-5 combines with J gene TRBJ1-2; TRBD1 aligns across 7 bases. J gave up 6 bases and V 0 bases, and 4 bases lay outside the gene matches. Germline CDR1 reads MNHEY; CDR2 reads SVGAGI. The CDR3 has 14 residues. In DNA, the CDR3 is TGTGCCAGCAGTTACTCGAGGGGGCTCAATGGCTACACCTTC. Translation: CASSYSRGLNGYTF.

The chain joins TRBV30 to TRBJ2-5; a possible D gene is TRBD2 (7 bases). Germline lookup yields CDR1 GTSNPN and CDR2 SVGIG (reference sequence). The CDR3 spans 15 residues. V was cut by 0 bases and J by 1 base, with 12 bases left in between. CDR3 coding DNA: TGTGCCTGGAGTGTTGGGGCGGGGGCCCAAGAGACCCAGTACTTC. Its translation is CAWSVGAGAQETQYF.

The CDR3 DNA is TGTGCCAGTCAAACTGGGACAGGGCCTGGAAACACCATATATTTT. Its protein product is CASQTGTGPGNTIYF. This sequence joins TRBV19 and TRBJ1-3; TRBD1 matches 9 bases. After removal of 8 bases from V and 2 bases from J, the junction contained 7 bases not matched to a gene. The length of the CDR3 is 15 residues. Germline V lookup: CDR1 LNHDA, CDR2 SQIVND (reference sequence).

The chain couples TRBV11-2 to TRBJ1-5; D is unclear. The CDR3 sequence is 15 residues long. The ends were cut back, 0 bases at V and 4 bases at J, with 10 bases in the middle. Germline CDR1 and CDR2: SGHAT and FQNNGV. For the CDR3, the DNA is TGTGCCAGCAGCTTAGATCTTGCCGGTAATCAGCCCCAGCATTTT. Protein: CASSLDLAGNQPQHF.

This clone occurred a few times. This chain joins TRBV5-5 and TRBJ2-3; 9 nucleotides align to TRBD1. V shed 5 bases, J shed 4 bases, and the junction held 14 bases outside the gene matches. The CDR3 contains 17 residues. The germline CDR1 and CDR2 sequences are SGHKS and YYEKEE (reference sequence). CDR3 sequence (DNA): TGTGCCAGCAGTTCCGCGGGACAGGGACGATTTCCAGATACGCAGTATTTT. This sequence encodes CASSSAGQGRFPDTQYF.

The J gene is TRBJ2-5, the V gene TRBV6-5; D unresolved. There are 11 residues in the CDR3. From germline, CDR1 is MNHEY and CDR2 SVGAGI. The V end lost 8 bases, the J end lost 2 bases, and 6 bases lay between the germline ends. In nucleotides, the CDR3 is TGTGCCAGCTACGGTCAAGAGACCCAGTACTTC. This translates into CASYGQETQYF.

The V and J genes are TRBV6-1 and TRBJ1-5, with D perhaps matching TRBD1 (6 bases). CDR1 and CDR2 from the germline V gene are MNHNS and SASEGT. Between the trimmed V and J ends, which lost 7 bases and 5 bases, there was a span of 15 bases. The CDR3 sequence is 14 residues long. This chain's CDR3 is CASIVVRGDQPQHF. As DNA, the CDR3 is TGTGCCAGCATTGTCGTCAGGGGTGATCAGCCCCAGCATTTT.

V is TRBV7-2 and J is TRBJ1-1; tentative D call: TRBD1 (5 bases). The CDR3 loop spans 15 amino acids. Germline values: CDR1 SGHTA, CDR2 FQGNSA. Trimming stripped 8 bases from V and 2 bases from J, with 18 bases between. The CDR3 reads CASGSSGTANTEAFF. DNA for the CDR3: TGTGCCAGCGGCTCCTCCGGGACTGCAAACACTGAAGCTTTCTTT.

The J gene is TRBJ1-4, the V gene TRBV28; 8 nucleotides align to TRBD1. The CDR3 sequence is 17 residues long. J gave up 6 bases and V 5 bases, and 14 bases lay outside the gene matches. Germline assignment: CDR1 MDHEN and CDR2 SYDVKM. CDR3: CASSPGTGSVTYEKLFF. Here the CDR3 DNA reads TGTGCCAGCAGTCCCGGGACAGGATCTGTCACCTATGAAAAACTGTTTTTT. The whole variable domain, filled in from reference TRBV28 and TRBJ1-4, reads DVKVTQSSRYLVKRTGEKVFLECVQDMDHENMFWYRQDPGLGLRLIYFSYDVKMKEKGDIPEGYSVSREKKERFSLILESASTNQTSMYLCASSPGTGSVTYEKLFFGSGTQLSVL.

This rearrangement joins TRBV5-1 to TRBJ2-3; 7 nucleotides match TRBD1. Looked up from germline, CDR1 is SGHRS and CDR2 is YFSETQ. This CDR3 comprises 15 residues. V shed 4 bases and J 5 bases; nucleotides not matched to a gene: 10. The CDR3 DNA follows: TGCGCCAGCAGCCCTGAAGGGGGCGCGGGAGATACGCAGTATTTT. Translating it yields CASSPEGGAGDTQYF.

This chain connects TRBV5-1 to TRBJ2-5; 8 positions match TRBD1. Judging by the DNA end, TRBJ2-7 fits better; the J call may be wrong. Germline loops: CDR1 SGHRS, CDR2 YFSETQ. This CDR3 contains 14 residues. The CDR3 loop is CASSFTGGLNEQYF. CDR3 DNA sequence: TGCGCCAGCAGCTTCACAGGGGGGTTGAACGAGCAGTACTTC.

The chain employs TRBV5-1 and TRBJ2-7, with D unresolved. The CDR3 extends over 13 amino acids. V shed 0 bases and J shed 3 bases, with 7 bases lying between them. The germline V gene has CDR1 SGHRS and CDR2 YFSETQ. The CDR3: CASSLVGDYEQYF. The CDR3 DNA reads as TGCGCCAGCAGCTTGGTCGGAGACTACGAGCAGTACTTC.

This clone was seen a few times. The rearrangement joins TRBV7-9 to TRBJ1-1; tentatively, D is TRBD1 (6 bases). The V gene lost 3 bases and the J gene lost 1 base, with 12 bases spanning the gap. The CDR3 loop spans 15 amino acids. CDR1 is SEHNR and CDR2 is FQNEAQ in the germline V gene (reference sequence). CDR3 amino acids: CASSLAGGQNTEAFF. DNA of the CDR3: TGTGCCAGCAGCTTGGCGGGGGGACAGAACACTGAAGCTTTCTTT.

This rearrangement joins TRBV5-6 to TRBJ2-7; 7 positions agree with TRBD1. Looked up from germline, CDR1 is SGHDT and CDR2 is YYEEEE. V lost 3 bases and J lost 0; bases outside the gene matches: 3. The length of the CDR3 is 14 residues. The CDR3 DNA reads as TGTGCCAGCAGCTCGACAGGGAGCTCCTACGAGCAGTACTTC. Encoded protein: CASSSTGSSYEQYF.